A single TCR beta chain is shown here with its context. Antigen: not known. Every isolated RNA sample was fully reverse transcribed, so sequencing captured expressed TCRB transcripts. Method: immunoSEQ multiplex PCR; TCRdb's copy keeps in-frame clones and lacks some. The data show about 320,000 clones, 14% seen once. These data originate in a study of beta chain features in type 1 diabetes. Study information: Examination of sorted cells across all samples involved around 110 million cells. Study results and caveats: The question of HLA type influencing TCRB rearrangement was one that remained unresolved here. A greater similarity of naive, central memory and Treg TCRB repertoires was seen among patients than among healthy donors.

Germline V lookup: CDR1 LGHNA, CDR2 YNFKEQ. The CDR3 is made up of 13 amino acids. Trimming left V 4 bases short and J 3 bases short, with 9 bases between. Purity exceeding 95% was reached by all sorted populations. The chain uses TRBV4-2 and TRBJ1-1; D call uncertain. This clonotype was obtained from a man aged 30 to 45 in good health. What was sequenced was central memory CD4+ T cells from blood. The DNA for the CDR3 is TGTGCCAGCAGCCCCCAAACTGACACTGAAGCTTTCTTT. This codes for CASSPQTDTEAFF.